These 2 T cell receptor beta chains were all obtained from the same sample, sequenced in a study of T cell responses to AZD1222 COVID-19 vaccine. Clones were read by immunoSEQ multiplex PCR, and TCRdb kept only the in-frame ones, dropping some. Of 150,000 to 160,000 clones in the sample, 88% were seen once. The input for sequencing was peripheral blood, taken on day 0 of AZD1222 vaccination. Receptors originate from an adult in good health.

This clone was seen once. This chain links TRBV6-1 with TRBJ1-4; D is possibly TRBD1 (6 bases). The ends were cut back, 3 bases at V and 4 bases at J, with 9 bases in the middle. CDR3 length equals 14 residues. Germline V CDR1 and CDR2: MNHNS, SASEGT. CDR3 in amino acids: CASSETGLNEKLFF. Written as DNA, the CDR3 is TGTGCCAGCAGTGAGACAGGTCTTAATGAAAAACTGTTTTTT.

V and J are TRBV10-3 and TRBJ2-1; possibly TRBD1 for D (6 bases). The V end lost 10 bases, the J end lost 7 bases, and 23 bases lay between the germline ends. Germline V gene lookup returns CDR1 ENHRY and CDR2 SYGVKD. The CDR3 length is 15 residues. CDR3 sequence reads: CATGAVRQVSNEQFF. In nucleotides, the CDR3 is TGTGCCACCGGCGCCGTCCGACAGGTTTCGAATGAGCAGTTCTTC.